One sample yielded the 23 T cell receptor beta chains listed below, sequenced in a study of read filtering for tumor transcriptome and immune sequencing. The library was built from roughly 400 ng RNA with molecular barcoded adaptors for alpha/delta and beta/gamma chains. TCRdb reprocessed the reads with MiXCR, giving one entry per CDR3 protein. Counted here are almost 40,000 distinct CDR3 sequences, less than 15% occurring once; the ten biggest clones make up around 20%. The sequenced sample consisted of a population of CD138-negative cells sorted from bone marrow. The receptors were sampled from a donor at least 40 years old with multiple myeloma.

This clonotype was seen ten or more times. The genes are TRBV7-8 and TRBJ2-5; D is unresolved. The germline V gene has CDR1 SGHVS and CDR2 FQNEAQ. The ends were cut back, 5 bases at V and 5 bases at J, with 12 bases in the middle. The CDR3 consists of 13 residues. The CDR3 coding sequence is TGTGCCAGCAGCCCCCACGTACGCGAGACCCAGTACTTC. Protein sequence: CASSPHVRETQYF.

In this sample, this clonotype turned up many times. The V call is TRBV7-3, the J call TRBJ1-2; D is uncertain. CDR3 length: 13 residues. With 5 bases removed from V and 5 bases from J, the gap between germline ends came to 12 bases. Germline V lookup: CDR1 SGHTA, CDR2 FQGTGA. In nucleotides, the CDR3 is TGTGCCAGCAGCCCCGGCCCGACGTATGGCTACACCTTC. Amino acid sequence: CASSPGPTYGYTF.

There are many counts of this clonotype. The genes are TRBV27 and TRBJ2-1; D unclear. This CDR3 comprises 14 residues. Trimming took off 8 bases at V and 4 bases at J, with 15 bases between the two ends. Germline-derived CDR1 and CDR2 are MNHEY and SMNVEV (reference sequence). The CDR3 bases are TGTGCCAGCCAAGAGTCGCCGGCGTACAATGAGCAGTTCTTC. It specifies CASQESPAYNEQFF.

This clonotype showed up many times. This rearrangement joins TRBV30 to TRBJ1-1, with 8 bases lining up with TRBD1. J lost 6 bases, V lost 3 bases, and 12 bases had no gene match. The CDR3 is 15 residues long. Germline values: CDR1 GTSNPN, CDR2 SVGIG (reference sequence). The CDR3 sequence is CAWRWQGANVAEAFF. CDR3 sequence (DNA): TGTGCCTGGAGATGGCAGGGGGCGAACGTCGCTGAAGCTTTCTTT.

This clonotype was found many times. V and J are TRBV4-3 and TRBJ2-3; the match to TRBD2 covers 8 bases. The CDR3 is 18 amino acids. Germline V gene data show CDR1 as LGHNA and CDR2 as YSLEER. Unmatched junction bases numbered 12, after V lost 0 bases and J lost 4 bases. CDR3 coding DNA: TGCGCCAGCAGCCAAGATCTGGCGGGGGGTTTCGTAGCAGATACGCAGTATTTT. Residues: CASSQDLAGGFVADTQYF.

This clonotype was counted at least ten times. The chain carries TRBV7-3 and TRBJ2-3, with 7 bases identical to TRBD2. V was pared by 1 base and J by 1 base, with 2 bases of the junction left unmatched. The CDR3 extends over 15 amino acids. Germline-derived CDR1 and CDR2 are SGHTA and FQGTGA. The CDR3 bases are TGTGCCAGCAGCTTAAGGAGCGGGGGCACAGATACGCAGTATTTT. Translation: CASSLRSGGTDTQYF. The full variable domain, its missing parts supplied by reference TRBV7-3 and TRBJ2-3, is GAGVSQTPSNKVTEKGKYVELRCDPISGHTALYWYRQSLGQGPEFLIYFQGTGAADDSGLPNDRFFAVRPEGSVSTLKIQRTERGDSAVYLCASSLRSGGTDTQYFGPGTRLTVL.

The CDR3 region is CASSQDGKTQYF. CDR3 in DNA: TGTGCCAGCAGCCAAGATGGAAAGACCCAGTACTTC. The chain has TRBV3-1 and TRBJ2-5; D gene unclear. The CDR3 length is 12 residues. Trimming stripped 0 bases from V and 6 bases from J, with 5 bases between. Per the germline V gene, CDR1 is LGHDT and CDR2 is YNNKEL (reference sequence).

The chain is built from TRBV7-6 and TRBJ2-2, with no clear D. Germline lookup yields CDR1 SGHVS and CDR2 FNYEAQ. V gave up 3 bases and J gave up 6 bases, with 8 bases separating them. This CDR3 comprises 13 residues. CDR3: CASSFSEAGELFF. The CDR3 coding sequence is TGTGCCAGCAGCTTTTCCGAGGCCGGGGAGCTGTTTTTT.

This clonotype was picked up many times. For the CDR3, the DNA is TGTGCCAGCAGCCAAGCGCAGCAAGACTATGGCTACACCTTC. Translation gives CASSQAQQDYGYTF. The chain has TRBV14 and TRBJ1-2; no clear D gene. Germline assignment: CDR1 SGHDN and CDR2 FVKESK. The CDR3 has 14 residues. V was pared by 1 base and J by 3 bases, with 9 bases between.

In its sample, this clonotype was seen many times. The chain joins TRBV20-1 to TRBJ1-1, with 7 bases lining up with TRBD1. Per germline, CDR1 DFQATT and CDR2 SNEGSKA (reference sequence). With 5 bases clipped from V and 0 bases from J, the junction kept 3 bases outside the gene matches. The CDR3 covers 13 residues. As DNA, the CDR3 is TGCAGTGCTCTGGGACAGATGAACACTGAAGCTTTCTTT. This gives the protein CSALGQMNTEAFF.

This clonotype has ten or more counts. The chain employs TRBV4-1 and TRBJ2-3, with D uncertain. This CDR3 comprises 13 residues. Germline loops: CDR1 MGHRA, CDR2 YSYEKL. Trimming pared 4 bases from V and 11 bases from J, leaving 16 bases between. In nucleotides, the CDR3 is TGCGCCAGCAGCCTCACTAAGTCCCTTATGCAGTATTTT. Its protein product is CASSLTKSLMQYF.

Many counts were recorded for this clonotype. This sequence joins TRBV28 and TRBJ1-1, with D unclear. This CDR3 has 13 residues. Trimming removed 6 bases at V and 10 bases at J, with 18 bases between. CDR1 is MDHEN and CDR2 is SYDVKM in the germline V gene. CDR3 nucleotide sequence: TGTGCCAGCAGCCTTTACCTCGGGGTACCAGCTTTCTTT. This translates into CASSLYLGVPAFF.

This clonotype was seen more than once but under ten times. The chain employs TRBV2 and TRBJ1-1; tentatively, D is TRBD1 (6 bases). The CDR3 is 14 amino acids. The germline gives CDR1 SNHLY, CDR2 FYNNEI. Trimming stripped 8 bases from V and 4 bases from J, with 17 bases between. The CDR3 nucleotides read TGTGCCAGCCCAGCGGCAGGGGCGGGCACTGAAGCTTTCTTT. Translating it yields CASPAAGAGTEAFF.

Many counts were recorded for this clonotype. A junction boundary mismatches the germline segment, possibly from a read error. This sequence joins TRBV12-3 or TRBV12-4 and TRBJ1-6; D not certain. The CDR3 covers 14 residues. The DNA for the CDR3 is TGTGCCGGCAGTTTCAAGGGTGCGGATTCACCCCTCCACTTT. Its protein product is CAGSFKGADSPLHF.

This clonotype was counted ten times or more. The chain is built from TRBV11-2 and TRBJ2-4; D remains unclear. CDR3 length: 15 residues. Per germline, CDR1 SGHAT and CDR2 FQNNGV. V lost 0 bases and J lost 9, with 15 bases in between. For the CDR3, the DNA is TGTGCCAGCAGCTTAGACCGGACGGATAGAGGCATTCAGTACTTC. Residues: CASSLDRTDRGIQYF.

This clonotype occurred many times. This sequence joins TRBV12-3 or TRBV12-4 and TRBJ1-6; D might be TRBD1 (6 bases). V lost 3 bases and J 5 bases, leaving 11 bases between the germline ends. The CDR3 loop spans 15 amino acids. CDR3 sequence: CASSFRTANNSPLHF. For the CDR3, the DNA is TGTGCCAGCAGTTTCCGGACAGCCAATAATTCACCCCTCCACTTT.

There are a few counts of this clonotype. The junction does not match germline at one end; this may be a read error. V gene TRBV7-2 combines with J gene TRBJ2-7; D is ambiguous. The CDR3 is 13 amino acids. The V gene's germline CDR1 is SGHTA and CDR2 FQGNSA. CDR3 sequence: CASSLGSSYERYF. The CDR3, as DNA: TGTGCCAGCAGCTTAGGGTCATCCTACGAGCGGTACTTC.

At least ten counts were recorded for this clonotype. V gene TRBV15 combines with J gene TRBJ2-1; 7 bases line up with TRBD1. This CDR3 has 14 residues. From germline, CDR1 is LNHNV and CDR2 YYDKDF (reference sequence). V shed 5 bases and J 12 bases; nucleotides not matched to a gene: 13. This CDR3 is CATSQGQWSFGQFF. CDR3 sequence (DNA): TGTGCCACCAGCCAGGGACAGTGGAGTTTTGGGCAGTTCTTC. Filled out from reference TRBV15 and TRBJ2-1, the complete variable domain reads DAMVIQNPRYQVTQFGKPVTLSCSQTLNHNVMYWYQQKSSQAPKLLFHYYDKDFNNEADTPDNFQSRRPNTSFCFLDIRSPGLGDTAMYLCATSQGQWSFGQFFGPGTRLTVL.

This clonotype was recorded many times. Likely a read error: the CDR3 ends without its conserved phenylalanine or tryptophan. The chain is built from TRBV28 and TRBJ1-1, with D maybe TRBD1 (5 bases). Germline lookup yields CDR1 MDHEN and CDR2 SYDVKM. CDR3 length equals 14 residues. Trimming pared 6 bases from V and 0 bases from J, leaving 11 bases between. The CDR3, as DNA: TGTGCCAGCAGCGAAGGGACGATGAACACTGAAGCTTTCCTT. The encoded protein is CASSEGTMNTEAFL.

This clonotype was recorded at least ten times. This chain's CDR3 is CASSLLAGGQGDTQYF. Written as DNA, the CDR3 is TGCGCCAGCAGCTTACTAGCGGGGGGGCAGGGAGATACGCAGTATTTT. The chain has TRBV5-1 and TRBJ2-3, with 13 nucleotides matching TRBD2. The CDR3 loop spans 16 amino acids. Germline V gene sequence: CDR1 SGHRS, CDR2 YFSETQ. Losses at the gene ends were 2 bases for V and 5 bases for J; bases not matched to a gene: 5.

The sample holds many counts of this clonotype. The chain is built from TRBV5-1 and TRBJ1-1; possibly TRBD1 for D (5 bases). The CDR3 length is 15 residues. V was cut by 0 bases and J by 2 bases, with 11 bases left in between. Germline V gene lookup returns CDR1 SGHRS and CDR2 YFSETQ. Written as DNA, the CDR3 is TGCGCCAGCAGCTTGGGACAGCGGGATAACACTGAAGCTTTCTTT. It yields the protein CASSLGQRDNTEAFF.

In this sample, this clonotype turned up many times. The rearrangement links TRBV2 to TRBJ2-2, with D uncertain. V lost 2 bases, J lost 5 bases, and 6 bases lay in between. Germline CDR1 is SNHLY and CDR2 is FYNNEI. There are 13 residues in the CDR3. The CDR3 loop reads CASSESGTGELFF. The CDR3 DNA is TGTGCCAGCAGTGAATCCGGGACCGGGGAGCTGTTTTTT.

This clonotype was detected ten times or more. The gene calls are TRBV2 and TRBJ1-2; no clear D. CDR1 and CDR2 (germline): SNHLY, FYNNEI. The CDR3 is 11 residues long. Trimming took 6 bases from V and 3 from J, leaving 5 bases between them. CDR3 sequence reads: CASSPYYGYTF. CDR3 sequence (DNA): TGTGCCAGCAGCCCTTACTATGGCTACACCTTC.